This passage covers 18 T cell receptor beta chains from one sample sequenced in a study of shared clonotypes between healthy human individuals. The data were produced by immunoSEQ multiplex PCR, yet TCRdb's version contains in-frame clones alone and is incomplete. Altogether about half a million clones are present, around 80% being singletons, with the ten largest covering about 12%. The material sequenced was PBMCs. These receptors were obtained from a woman between 35 and 50 years old in good health. Some clones in this sample may be carry-over from other donors' samples.

V is TRBV7-2 and J is TRBJ1-2; TRBD1 matches 8 bases. V trimming: 5 bases; J trimming: 8 bases; junction bases outside the gene matches: 10. CDR1 is SGHTA, CDR2 FQGNSA, per germline. This CDR3 has 14 amino acids. The CDR3: CASSPNRGSGGYTF. The CDR3 bases are TGTGCCAGCAGCCCAAACAGGGGGAGCGGAGGCTACACCTTC.

The chain is built from TRBV28 and TRBJ2-5; D unclear. The CDR3 extends over 12 amino acids. Trimming cost V 3 bases and J 1 base, with 3 bases left between them. The germline gives CDR1 MDHEN, CDR2 SYDVKM. In nucleotides, the CDR3 is TGTGCCAGCAGTTTGGTCCAAGAGACCCAGTACTTC. This translates into CASSLVQETQYF.

The chain is built from TRBV19 and TRBJ2-3, with 7 positions matching TRBD1. The V segment lost 5 bases and the J segment 4 bases; nucleotides outside the gene matches: 6. CDR3 length: 14 amino acids. Germline CDR1 reads LNHDA; CDR2 reads SQIVND (reference sequence). The CDR3 coding sequence is TGTGCCAGTAGTCAAGCCGACAGGGCAGATACGCAGTATTTT. Amino acid sequence: CASSQADRADTQYF.

This clone has just a few counts. V gene TRBV5-6 combines with J gene TRBJ1-2, with a possible D match to TRBD1 (5 bases). This CDR3 has 14 residues. Germline V gene sequence: CDR1 SGHDT, CDR2 YYEEEE. Trimming took 2 bases from V and 7 from J, leaving 15 bases between them. In nucleotides, the CDR3 is TGTGCCAGCAGCTTCTCAGGCGGCGGGGGTGGCTACACCTTC. Translation gives CASSFSGGGGGYTF.

The rearrangement joins TRBV28 to TRBJ2-6, with TRBD1 as a possible D gene (5 bases). The V end lost 1 base, the J end lost 2 bases, and 12 bases lay between the germline ends. The CDR3 covers 17 residues. Germline V gene data show CDR1 as MDHEN and CDR2 as SYDVKM. CDR3 bases: TGTGCCAGCAGTTTATCCACAGGCTTTCCTGGGGCCAACGTCCTGACTTTC. Encoded protein: CASSLSTGFPGANVLTF.

The table lists this clone with a few counts. This chain links TRBV5-1 with TRBJ2-3; the D call may be TRBD1 or TRBD2 (5 bases each). The germline V and J ends were trimmed by 0 bases and 3 bases, with 11 bases remaining between them. This CDR3 is built from 15 residues. In germline, CDR1 is SGHRS, CDR2 YFSETQ. For the CDR3, the DNA is TGCGCCAGCAGCTTGGATGGGGGAAGTACAGATACGCAGTATTTT. It yields the protein CASSLDGGSTDTQYF.

The V gene is TRBV19, the J gene TRBJ2-3, with TRBD1 as a possible D gene (6 bases). CDR1 is LNHDA, CDR2 SQIVND, per germline (reference sequence). This CDR3 is built from 13 residues. With 7 bases removed from V and 3 bases from J, the gap between germline ends came to 11 bases. CDR3 sequence: CASNQGRTDTQYF. The CDR3 DNA reads TGTGCCAGTAATCAGGGGCGTACAGATACGCAGTATTTT.

This clone has only one observation. The chain has TRBV5-1 and TRBJ2-2; 7 bases are a match to TRBD1. V dropped 4 bases and J dropped 2; count of bases not matched to a gene: 8. The germline gives CDR1 SGHRS, CDR2 YFSETQ. CDR3 length: 16 amino acids. This CDR3 reads CASSASQGSNTGELFF. The CDR3 coding sequence is TGCGCCAGCAGCGCCTCACAGGGGAGTAACACCGGGGAGCTGTTTTTT.

The count of this clone is one. The V call is TRBV7-2, the J call TRBJ2-3; D call uncertain. CDR3 size: 15 residues. The germline V gene has CDR1 SGHTA and CDR2 FQGNSA. The V and J ends lost 1 base and 0 bases respectively, with 8 bases between them. The CDR3: CASSLVGPSTDTQYF. The DNA for the CDR3 is TGTGCCAGCAGCTTAGTCGGACCTAGCACAGATACGCAGTATTTT.

This sequence joins TRBV6-5 and TRBJ1-1, with D hard to call. The V and J ends lost 0 bases and 0 bases respectively, with 8 bases between them. This CDR3 has 15 residues. The germline gives CDR1 MNHEY, CDR2 SVGAGI. This CDR3 is CASSYSELLNTEAFF. CDR3 sequence (DNA): TGTGCCAGCAGTTACTCAGAGCTCCTGAACACTGAAGCTTTCTTT.

This clone showed up just a few times. This chain uses TRBV30 with TRBJ2-1, with 7 bases identical to TRBD2. J was trimmed by 6 bases and V by 5 bases; bases with no gene match: 13. This CDR3 spans 15 amino acids. Germline-derived CDR1 and CDR2 are GTSNPN and SVGIG (reference sequence). CDR3 amino acids: CAWDPTSVGSNEQFF. The CDR3 region has the DNA TGTGCCTGGGATCCTACTAGCGTTGGATCCAATGAGCAGTTCTTC.

This clone appeared once. This chain uses TRBV7-2 with TRBJ2-2; 9 nucleotides agree with TRBD2. V trimming: 3 bases; J trimming: 4 bases; junction bases outside the gene matches: 3. Germline V lookup: CDR1 SGHTA, CDR2 FQGNSA. This CDR3 has 15 amino acids. CDR3 nucleotide sequence: TGTGCCAGCAGCTTTTATAGCGGGGGCACCGGGGAGCTGTTTTTT. It encodes CASSFYSGGTGELFF.

This clone showed up many times. V gene TRBV7-9 combines with J gene TRBJ1-3; a possible D gene is TRBD1 (5 bases). V dropped 8 bases and J dropped 1 base, with 9 bases sitting between them. Germline V lookup: CDR1 SEHNR, CDR2 FQNEAQ (reference sequence). The CDR3 length is 13 residues. The CDR3 sequence is CASAKGSGNTIYF. Here the CDR3 DNA reads TGTGCCAGCGCCAAGGGGTCTGGAAACACCATATATTTT.

A remark on this clone: The sample has other DNA sequences that encode this CDR3 too. The chain couples TRBV5-6 to TRBJ1-5, with TRBD1 matching over 11 bases. CDR3 length: 16 amino acids. V was clipped by 3 bases and J by 5 bases; unmatched bases: 7. In germline, CDR1 is SGHDT, CDR2 YYEEEE. CDR3 in DNA: TGTGCCAGCAGCTCAACCGGGACAGGGGGTGATCAGCCCCAGCATTTT. Translated: CASSSTGTGGDQPQHF.

This chain connects TRBV6-1 to TRBJ1-2, with unresolved D. CDR1 is MNHNS and CDR2 is SASEGT in the germline V gene. The CDR3 covers 14 residues. Trimming stripped 4 bases from V and 0 bases from J, with 9 bases between. CDR3 sequence reads: CASSVRTSNYGYTF. The CDR3 DNA reads TGTGCCAGCAGTGTTCGGACTTCTAACTATGGCTACACCTTC.

V is TRBV15 and J is TRBJ2-1; possible D gene TRBD1, 5 bases. Germline V gene lookup returns CDR1 LNHNV and CDR2 YYDKDF (reference sequence). V was shortened by 3 bases and J by 5 bases, with 5 bases between the two germline ends. The CDR3 runs to 12 residues. The CDR3 coding sequence is TGTGCCACCAGCAGGGACAACAATGAGCAGTTCTTC. Encoded protein: CATSRDNNEQFF.

Comments on this clone: The sample has other DNA sequences that encode this CDR3 too. The rearrangement links TRBV29-1 to TRBJ1-1; unclear D gene. The CDR3 spans 11 residues. V was pared by 2 bases and J by 5 bases, with 6 bases between. The germline V gene has CDR1 SQVTM and CDR2 ANQGSEA. CDR3 loop: CSVESGTEAFF. The CDR3 nucleotides are TGCAGCGTTGAATCGGGAACTGAAGCTTTCTTT.

The chain couples TRBV19 to TRBJ1-4; 7 bases match TRBD1. Germline lookup yields CDR1 LNHDA and CDR2 SQIVND (reference sequence). This CDR3 comprises 14 residues. With 5 bases clipped from V and 5 bases from J, the junction kept 5 bases outside the gene matches. CDR3 region: CASSPGTANEKLFF. CDR3 nucleotide sequence: TGTGCCAGTAGTCCCGGGACAGCGAATGAAAAACTGTTTTTT.